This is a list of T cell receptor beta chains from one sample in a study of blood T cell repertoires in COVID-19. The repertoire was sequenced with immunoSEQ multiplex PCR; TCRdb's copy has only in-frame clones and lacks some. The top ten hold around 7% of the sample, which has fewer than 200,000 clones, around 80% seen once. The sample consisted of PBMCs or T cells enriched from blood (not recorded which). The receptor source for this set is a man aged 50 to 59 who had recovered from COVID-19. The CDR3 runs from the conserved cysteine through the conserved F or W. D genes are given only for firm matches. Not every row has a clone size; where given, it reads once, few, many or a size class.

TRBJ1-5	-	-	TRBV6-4	CASSADSNQPQHF	TGTGCCAGCAGCGCAGATAGCAATCAGCCCCAGCATTTT
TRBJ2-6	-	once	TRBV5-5	CASSAAVFSGANVLTF	TGTGCCAGCAGCGCTGCAGTGTTCTCTGGGGCCAACGTCCTGACTTTC
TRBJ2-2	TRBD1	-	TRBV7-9	CASSSGQGVFDTGELFF	TGTGCCAGCAGCTCAGGACAGGGAGTTTTTGACACCGGGGAGCTGTTTTTT
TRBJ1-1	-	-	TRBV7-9	CASKGGANTEAFF	TGTGCCAGCAAAGGGGGAGCCAACACTGAAGCTTTCTTT
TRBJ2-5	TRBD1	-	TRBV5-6	CASSEDRGQETQYF	TGTGCCAGCAGCGAGGACAGGGGGCAAGAGACCCAGTACTTC
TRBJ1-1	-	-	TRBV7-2	CASSFVSGGKGTEAFF	TGTGCCAGCAGCTTCGTATCCGGGGGTAAGGGCACTGAAGCTTTCTTT
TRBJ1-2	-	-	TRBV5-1	CASKPGTTYGYTF	TGCGCCAGCAAACCCGGGACTACCTATGGCTACACCTTC
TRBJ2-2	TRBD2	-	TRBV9	CASSSPAGLAVPGELFF	TGTGCCAGCAGCTCCCCAGCCGGACTAGCGGTTCCCGGGGAGCTGTTTTTT
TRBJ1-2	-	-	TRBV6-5	CASSYDGSSGYTF	TGTGCCAGCAGTTACGATGGGAGTTCTGGCTACACCTTC
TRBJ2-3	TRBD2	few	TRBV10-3	CAISESSLLAGPSTDTQYF	TGTGCCATCAGTGAGTCCTCGCTGCTAGCGGGTCCTAGCACAGATACGCAGTATTTT
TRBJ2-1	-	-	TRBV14	CASSPSLDLRSYNEQFF	TGTGCCAGCAGCCCGTCTCTAGACCTTCGCTCCTACAATGAGCAGTTCTTC
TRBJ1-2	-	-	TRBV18	CASSPRGNGGYTF	TGTGCCAGCTCACCACGAGGGAACGGGGGCTACACCTTC
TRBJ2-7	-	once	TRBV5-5	CASSLAGAGTEQYF	TGTGCCAGCAGCTTGGCAGGGGCTGGGACCGAGCAGTACTTC
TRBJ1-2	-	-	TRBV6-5	CASSYSKGHSRGGYTF	TGTGCCAGCAGTTACTCGAAGGGACATAGTAGGGGTGGCTACACCTTC
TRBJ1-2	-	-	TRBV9	CASSVDSQGYGYTF	TGTGCCAGCAGCGTAGATTCTCAGGGCTATGGCTACACCTTC
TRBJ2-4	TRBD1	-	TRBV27	CASSSGSSGQGYIQYF	TGTGCCAGCAGTTCGGGATCATCGGGACAGGGGTACATTCAGTACTTC
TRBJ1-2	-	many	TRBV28	CASSFTGTLAGYTF	TGTGCCAGCAGTTTTACCGGGACACTAGCGGGCTACACCTTC
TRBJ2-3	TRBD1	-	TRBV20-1	CSASPTGGHTDTQYF	TGCAGTGCTAGTCCCACAGGGGGCCACACAGATACGCAGTATTTT
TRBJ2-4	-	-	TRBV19	CASSSMNIQYF	TGTGCCAGTAGTAGTATGAACATTCAGTACTTC
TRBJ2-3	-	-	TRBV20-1	CSPTADTQYF	TGCAGCCCTACGGCAGATACGCAGTATTTT